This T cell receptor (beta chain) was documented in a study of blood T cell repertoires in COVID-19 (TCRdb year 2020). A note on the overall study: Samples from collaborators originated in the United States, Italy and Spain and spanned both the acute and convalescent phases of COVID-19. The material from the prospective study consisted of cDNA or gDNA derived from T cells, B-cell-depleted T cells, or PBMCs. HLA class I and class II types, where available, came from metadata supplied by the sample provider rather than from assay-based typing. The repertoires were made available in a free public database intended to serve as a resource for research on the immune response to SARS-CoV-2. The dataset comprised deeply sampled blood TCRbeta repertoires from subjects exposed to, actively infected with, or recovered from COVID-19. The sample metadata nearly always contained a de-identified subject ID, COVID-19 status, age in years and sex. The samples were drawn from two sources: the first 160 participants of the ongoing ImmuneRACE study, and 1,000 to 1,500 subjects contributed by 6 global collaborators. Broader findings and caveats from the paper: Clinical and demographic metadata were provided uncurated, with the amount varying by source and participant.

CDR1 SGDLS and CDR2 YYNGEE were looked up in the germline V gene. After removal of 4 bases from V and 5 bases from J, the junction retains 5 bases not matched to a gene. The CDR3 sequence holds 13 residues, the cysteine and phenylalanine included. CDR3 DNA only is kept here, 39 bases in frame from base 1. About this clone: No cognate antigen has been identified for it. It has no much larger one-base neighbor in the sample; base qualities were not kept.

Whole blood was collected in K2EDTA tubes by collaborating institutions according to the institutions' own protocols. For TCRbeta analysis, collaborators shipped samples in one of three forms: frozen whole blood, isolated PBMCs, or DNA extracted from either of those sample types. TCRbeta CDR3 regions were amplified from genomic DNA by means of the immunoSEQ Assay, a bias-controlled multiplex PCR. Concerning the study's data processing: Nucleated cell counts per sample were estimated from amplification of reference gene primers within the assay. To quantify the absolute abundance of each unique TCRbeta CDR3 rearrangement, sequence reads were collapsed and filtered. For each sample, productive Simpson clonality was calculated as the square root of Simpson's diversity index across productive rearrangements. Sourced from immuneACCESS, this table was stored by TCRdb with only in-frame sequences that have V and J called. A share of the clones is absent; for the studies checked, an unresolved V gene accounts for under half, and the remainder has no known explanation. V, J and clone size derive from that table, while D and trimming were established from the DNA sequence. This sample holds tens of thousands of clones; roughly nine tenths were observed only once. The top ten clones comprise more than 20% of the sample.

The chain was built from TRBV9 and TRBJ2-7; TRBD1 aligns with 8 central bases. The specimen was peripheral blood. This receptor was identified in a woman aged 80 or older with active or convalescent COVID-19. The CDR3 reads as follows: CASSTDRENEQYF. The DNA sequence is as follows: TGTGCCAGCAGCACGGACAGGGAGAACGAGCAGTACTTC.